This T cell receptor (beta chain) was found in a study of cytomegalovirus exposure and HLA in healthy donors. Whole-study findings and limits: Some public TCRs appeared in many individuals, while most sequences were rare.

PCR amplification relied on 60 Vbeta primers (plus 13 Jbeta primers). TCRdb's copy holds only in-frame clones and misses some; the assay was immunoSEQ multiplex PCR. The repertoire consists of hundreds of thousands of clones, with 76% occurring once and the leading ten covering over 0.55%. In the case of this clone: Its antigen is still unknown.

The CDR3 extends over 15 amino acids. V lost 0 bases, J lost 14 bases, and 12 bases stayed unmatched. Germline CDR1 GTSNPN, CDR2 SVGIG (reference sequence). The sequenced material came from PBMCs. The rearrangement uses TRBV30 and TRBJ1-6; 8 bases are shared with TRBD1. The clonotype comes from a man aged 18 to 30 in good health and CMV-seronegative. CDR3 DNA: TGTGCCTGGAGTGTCTCGACAGGGGCCGAATCGGCCCTCCACTTT. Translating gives CAWSVSTGAESALHF.